These 2 T cell receptor beta chains originate from one sample sequenced in a study of T cell changes during pregnancy in multiple sclerosis. Generated by immunoSEQ multiplex PCR, the TCRdb table keeps only in-frame clones and is missing some. The sample holds tens of thousands of clones, 94% seen once. This specimen was CD4+ T cells from peripheral blood mononuclear cells, taken after pregnancy. Receptors were obtained from a female donor with multiple sclerosis, enrolled in a pregnancy study.

The rearrangement joins TRBV6-5 to TRBJ1-2; D is possibly TRBD1 (5 bases). This CDR3 has 13 residues. The germline V gene encodes CDR1 MNHEY and CDR2 SVGAGI. The V gene lost 0 bases and the J gene lost 8 bases, with 10 bases spanning the gap. The CDR3 protein is CASSYSQGGGYTF. The CDR3 region has the DNA TGTGCCAGCAGTTACTCGCAGGGTGGCGGCTACACCTTC.

This clone was seen only once. The genes are TRBV5-4 and TRBJ2-3; 7 nucleotides match TRBD1. Looked up from germline, CDR1 is SGHNT and CDR2 is YYREEE (reference sequence). The CDR3 spans 16 residues. V shed 4 bases and J 2 bases; nucleotides not matched to a gene: 10. CDR3 residues: CASSTRGRGYTDTQYF. CDR3 nucleotide sequence: TGTGCCAGCAGCACCCGAGGCAGGGGGTACACAGATACGCAGTATTTT. Together with reference TRBV5-4 and TRBJ2-3, the CDR3 gives the full variable domain: ETGVTQSPTHLIKTRGQQVTLRCSSQSGHNTVSWYQQALGQGPQFIFQYYREEENGRGNFPPRFSGLQFPNYSSELNVNALELDDSALYLCASSTRGRGYTDTQYFGPGTRLTVL.